The T cell receptor beta chain described here comes from a study of blood T cell repertoires in COVID-19. Some clones are missing from TCRdb's copy, which holds only in-frame ones; the method was immunoSEQ multiplex PCR. The repertoire holds approximately 120,000 clones, with 85% as singletons. CDR3 length: 14 residues. Germline CDR1 reads SNHLY; CDR2 reads FYNNEI. Trimming left V 1 base short and J 4 bases short, with 10 bases between. The specimen was peripheral blood. This chain joins TRBV2 and TRBJ1-2; TRBD1 is a possible D gene (5 bases). The origin of this receptor is a man older than 75 with active or convalescent COVID-19. The CDR3 reads CASSEVTVGYGYTF. DNA of the CDR3: TGTGCCAGCAGTGAAGTGACAGTGGGCTATGGCTACACCTTC.